This T cell receptor (beta chain) was recorded in a study of CD8 T cells in Susac syndrome. Roughly 0.45 to 1 ug RNA was reverse transcribed with random hexamers. The amplification used immunoSEQ multiplex PCR on TCR beta CDR3; it spanned 54 Vbeta and 13 Jbeta. A single record per CDR3 protein comes from TCRdb applying MiXCR to the immunoSEQ multiplex PCR reads. Of about 140,000 distinct CDR3 sequences listed, 95% were seen once; the top ten hold about 0.11%. This clonotype was recorded once. Sequencing of TCR beta was carried out in blood CD8+ and CD4+ T cells. This clonotype originated in a human donor with multiple sclerosis. The sample consisted of CD4+ T cells from PBMCs.

The CDR3 bases are TGTGCCAGCAGTGACTGGGGGAGGGCAGATACGCAGTATTTT. It yields the protein CASSDWGRADTQYF. The chain carries TRBV6-1 and TRBJ2-3; TRBD2 matches at 7 bases. CDR1 is MNHNS, CDR2 SASEGT, per germline. With V trimmed by 3 bases and J by 4 bases, 4 bases remained unmatched. The CDR3 contains 14 residues.